This section outlines one T cell receptor (beta chain) sequence together with its context. Which antigen it targets is not known. No clone much larger than this one lies a single base away; base qualities are absent. The trial excluded patients who had a history of autoimmune disease or who were on systemic immunosuppression. Peripheral blood for TCR sequencing was collected from all dose cohorts at baseline, on cycle 4 day 1, and on cycle 7 day 1. The samples were taken from a phase I, first-in-human, multicenter, open-label dose-escalation trial of ivuxolimab. Adults with locally advanced or metastatic melanoma, renal cell carcinoma, hepatocellular carcinoma or head and neck squamous cell carcinoma were enrolled in the trial. Before TCR sequencing, CD4+ and CD8+ T cells were separately sorted from peripheral blood. This sample is part of a study of OX40 agonist ivuxolimab in advanced cancers. Regarding the study in general: Ivuxolimab, which targeted the costimulatory receptor OX40 (CD134), was an agonistic, fully human IgG2 monoclonal antibody. Intravenous ivuxolimab was administered to patients every 2 weeks at six dose levels: 0.01, 0.1, 0.3, 1.5, 3 and 10 mg/kg. Among the roughly 50 dose-escalation patients, around 19 had hepatocellular carcinoma, roughly 15 melanoma, 9 renal cell carcinoma and 9 head and neck cancer. In the dose-escalation cohort, 82.7% of patients were male, and the mean age was approximately 55 years, with a range of roughly 23 to 85. Prior anti-PD-1, anti-PD-L1 or anti-CTLA-4 therapy was permitted, and checkpoint inhibitors had been received by 40% to 50% of dose-escalation patients. Three dose-escalation patients achieved partial responses, one with hepatocellular carcinoma and two with cutaneous melanoma. The point of sequencing TCRbeta in the periphery was to test whether ivuxolimab changed TCR sequence diversity and drove clonal T-cell expansion. The paper covers the monotherapy dose-escalation part of the phase I ivuxolimab trial, which included N of about 56 patients. Broader findings and caveats from the paper: After ivuxolimab, expanded clones were on average more numerous among CD8+ T cells than among CD4+ T cells. In partial responders in the 0.1-3.0 mg/kg groups, normalized peripheral clonal expansion was found to be among the lowest, especially among CD8+ T cells. Low levels of normalized T-cell clonal expansion were also seen in some patients who did not respond. The antigen specificity of the peripheral T cells that underwent clonal expansion was not determined. At doses of 0.1 to 3.0 mg/kg, clonal expansion of both CD4+ and CD8+ blood T cells was observed from baseline to week 6.

To sequence the TCRbeta CDR3 region, genomic DNA was isolated from the sorted cells. The immunoSEQ Assay was used to sequence the TCRbeta CDR3 regions. TCRdb obtained this table from immuneACCESS and retained in-frame rearrangements with V and J assigned. These tables miss some clones; where compared with another copy, unresolved V genes account for less than half of the shortfall, and the remainder is unexplained. A total of 55,000 to 75,000 clones appear in this sample, about 86% of them only once. Under 0.75% of the sample belongs to the ten largest clones. The material sequenced was CD4+ or CD8+ T cells sorted from blood, taken in a trial of the OX40 agonist ivuxolimab. The source is an adult with an advanced solid tumor such as melanoma, head and neck, liver or kidney cancer.

The CDR3 sequence is CASSGRGLGYGYTF. In nucleotides, the sequence is TGTGCCAGCAGCGGCAGGGGGCTCGGTTACGGCTACACCTTC. Recombination linked TRBV5-6 to TRBJ1-2; 8 junctional bases match TRBD1. CDR1 and CDR2 were assigned from the germline V gene as SGHDT and YYEEEE. From cysteine to phenylalanine, the CDR3 is 14 amino acids long. The CDR3 DNA has 42 bases and is translated from base 1. Germline trimming: 4 bases from V, 8 bases from J; junction bases outside gene matches: 10. The CDR3 plus the reference TRBV5-6 and TRBJ1-2 genes for the other parts give the full variable domain: DAGVTQSPTHLIKTRGQQVTLRCSPKSGHDTVSWYQQALGQGPQFIFQYYEEEERQRGNFPDRFSGHQFPNYSSELNVNALLLGDSALYLCASSGRGLGYGYTFGSGTRLTVV.